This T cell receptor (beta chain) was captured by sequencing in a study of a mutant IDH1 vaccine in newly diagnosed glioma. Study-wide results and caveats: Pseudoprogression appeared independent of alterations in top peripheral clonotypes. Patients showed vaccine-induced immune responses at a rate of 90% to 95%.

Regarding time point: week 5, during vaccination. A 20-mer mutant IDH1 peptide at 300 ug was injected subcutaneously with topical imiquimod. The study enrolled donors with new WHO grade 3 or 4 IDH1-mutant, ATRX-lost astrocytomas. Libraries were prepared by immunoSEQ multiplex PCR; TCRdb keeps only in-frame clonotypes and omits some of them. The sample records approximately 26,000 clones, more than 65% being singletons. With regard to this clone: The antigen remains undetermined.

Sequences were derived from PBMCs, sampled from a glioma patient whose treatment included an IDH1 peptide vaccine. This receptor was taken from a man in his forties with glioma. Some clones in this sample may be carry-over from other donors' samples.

DNA for the CDR3: TGTGCCAGCAGCTTTAATAGCGGGGGGGCTGGTGAGCAGTTCTTC. It translates to CASSFNSGGAGEQFF. The chain uses TRBV7-2 and TRBJ2-1, with TRBD2 matching 11 bases. The junction had 7 bases not matched to a gene; V was cut back by 3 bases and J by 9 bases. The germline V gene has CDR1 SGHTA and CDR2 FQGNSA. This CDR3 comprises 15 residues.